The source of this T cell receptor (beta chain) is a study of blood T cell repertoires in COVID-19 (dated by TCRdb to about 2020). Background on the whole study: Collaborator samples came from the United States, Italy and Spain and covered acute and convalescent phases of COVID-19. The prospective study material was composed of cDNA or gDNA derived from T cells, B-cell-depleted T cells, or PBMCs. Deeply sampled blood TCRbeta repertoires from subjects exposed to, actively infected with, or recovered from COVID-19 were included in the dataset. The repertoires were released in a freely available public database meant as a resource for research on the immune response to SARS-CoV-2. Samples came from the ongoing ImmuneRACE study (first 160 participants) plus 1,254 subjects from 6 global collaborators. The sample metadata nearly always contained a de-identified subject ID, COVID-19 status, age in years and sex. Where HLA class I and class II types were available, the types were taken from metadata supplied by the sample provider, not from assay-based typing. General study outcomes and caveats: The quantity of clinical and demographic metadata differed by source and by participant and was supplied without curation.

V loses 5 bases at its end and J loses 3 bases; junction bases beyond the gene matches: 9. Its CDR3 holds 17 amino acids, cysteine through phenylalanine. Solely the CDR3 DNA is kept, with 51 bases framed from the first base. CDR1 and CDR2 are read off the germline V gene (reference sequence) as LNHDA and SQIVND. TCRbeta CDR3 regions were amplified from genomic DNA using the immunoSEQ Assay, a bias-controlled multiplex PCR. The authors processed their data as follows. The number of nucleated cells in each sample was estimated from the amplification of reference gene primers within the assay. To quantify the absolute abundance of each unique TCRbeta CDR3 rearrangement, sequence reads were collapsed and filtered. For each sample, productive Simpson clonality was calculated as the square root of Simpson's diversity index across productive rearrangements. In TCRdb, the immuneACCESS table is reduced to in-frame sequences with V and J assigned. These tables do not hold every clone; where another copy was compared, an unresolved V gene accounts for under half, and the others remain unexplained. V and J calls and clone size are those listed in that table; D and trimming were worked out from the DNA. This sample holds roughly 100,000 clones; roughly 87% were observed only once. The ten biggest clones cover 5.2% of the sample.

In Seattle, one collaborating source enrolled patients while the infection was active and tracked those patients longitudinally over the course of disease. Each collaborating institution followed its own protocols to collect whole blood in K2EDTA tubes. Collaborator samples were shipped for TCRbeta analysis as frozen whole blood, isolated PBMCs, or DNA extracted from either sample type. Worth noting for this clone: The antigen it recognizes is unknown. Base-call qualities are not available, and no considerably larger clone is one nucleotide away.

Sequencing used peripheral blood. The source is a woman in her fifties or sixties with COVID-19, enrolled during active disease. The V and J segments used are TRBV19 and TRBJ1-5, with 11 bases aligning to TRBD1. CDR3 reads: CASSFTGTGGSNQPQHF. The DNA sequence is as follows: TGTGCCAGTAGTTTCACCGGGACAGGGGGTTCCAATCAGCCCCAGCATTTT.